This TCR beta chain was sequenced in a study of T cell clonotyping in hematopoietic cell transplantation. Study conclusions and caveats: Recipient TCR diversity dropped after transplant; expanded clonotypes rose from day 30 to 180.

On this clone itself: Its antigen is as yet unknown.

Noted time point: recipient sample about 28 days before transplant, after cytoreduction. Sequencing used immunoSEQ multiplex PCR; TCRdb keeps in-frame clones, though not all of them. The sample has 75,000 to 95,000 clones; 90% to 96% are singletons. This CDR3 has 15 amino acids. Germline V gives CDR1 SNHLY, CDR2 FYNNEI. V shed 0 bases, J shed 6 bases, and the junction held 6 bases outside the gene matches. The input for sequencing was peripheral blood mononuclear cells, taken before stem cell transplant. This chain links TRBV2 with TRBJ2-7, with 9 positions matching TRBD2. This clonotype was obtained from a woman aged 50 to 60 with acute myeloid leukemia. Some clones in this sample may be carry-over from other donors' samples. The DNA of the CDR3 is TGTGCCAGCAGTGAAGCTGCTAGCGGGACGGGCGAGCAGTACTTC. Protein sequence: CASSEAASGTGEQYF. The complete variable domain, with remaining parts taken from reference TRBV2 and TRBJ2-7, reads EPEVTQTPSHQVTQMGQEVILRCVPISNHLYFYWYRQILGQKVEFLVSFYNNEISEKSEIFDDQFSVERPDGSNFTLKIRSTKLEDSAMYFCASSEAASGTGEQYFGPGTRLTVT.